This TCR beta chain was sequenced during a study of graft-versus-host responses after intestinal transplantation. The germline V gene encodes CDR1 LGHNA and CDR2 YSLEER. This CDR3 is 14 amino acids long. The V end lost 1 base, the J end lost 3 bases, and 8 bases lay between the germline ends. Notes on this clone: As yet, its antigen is unknown.

Method: immunoSEQ multiplex PCR; TCRdb's copy keeps in-frame clones and lacks some. Found here are 80,000 to 95,000 clones, roughly 91% of them singletons; the top ten hold 2% to 2.5%. The V gene is TRBV4-3, the J gene TRBJ2-3, with TRBD1 as a possible D gene (5 bases). This material consisted of unstimulated CD8+ T cells sorted from spleen or lymph node cells, taken before intestinal transplant. The TCR comes from a human donor who received an intestinal transplant. CDR3: CASSQGGYTDTQYF. The CDR3 nucleotides are TGCGCCAGCAGCCAAGGGGGCTATACAGATACGCAGTATTTT.